This TCR beta chain was observed in a study of long-term antiretroviral therapy in people with HIV. Trimming cost V 4 bases and J 3 bases, with 13 bases left between them. CDR1 KGHSH and CDR2 LQKENI come from the germline V gene. The CDR3 runs to 15 residues. At the survey level, the v3.0 immunoSEQ assay was run. Here immunoSEQ multiplex PCR was the method, and the copy in TCRdb shows in-frame clones only, minus some. This table has 8,000 or so clones, approximately 81% appearing once. The chain uses TRBV18 and TRBJ2-1; D possibly corresponds to TRBD1 (5 bases). The starting material was unsorted PBMCs, obtained about 2.5 years before starting antiretroviral therapy. The clonotype was recovered from a man aged 40-49 years with HIV. The CDR3 DNA sequence: TGTGCCAGCTCACGATCTAGGGGCTACTACAATGAGCAGTTCTTC. Its translation is CASSRSRGYYNEQFF.